This TCR beta chain was captured in a study of OX40 agonist ivuxolimab in advanced cancers. Regarding the complete study: Ivuxolimab was an agonistic, fully human IgG2 monoclonal antibody directed against OX40 (CD134), a costimulatory receptor. Intravenous ivuxolimab was administered to patients every 2 weeks at six dose levels: 0.01, 0.1, 0.3, 1.5, 3 and 10 mg/kg. Among the roughly 50 dose-escalation patients, about 20 had hepatocellular carcinoma, some 15 melanoma, 9 renal cell carcinoma and 9 head and neck cancer. In the dose-escalation cohort, roughly four fifths of patients were male, and the mean age was around 60 years, with a range of roughly 20 to 79. Prior anti-PD-1, anti-PD-L1 or anti-CTLA-4 therapy was permitted, and checkpoint inhibitors had been received by roughly 40% of dose-escalation patients. Partial responses were achieved by three dose-escalation patients, of whom one had hepatocellular carcinoma and two had cutaneous melanoma. The point of sequencing TCRbeta in the periphery was to test whether ivuxolimab changed TCR sequence diversity and drove clonal T-cell expansion. The monotherapy dose-escalation portion (N ≈ 56 patients) of the phase I ivuxolimab trial is reported in the paper.

Patients with a history of autoimmune disease or receiving systemic immunosuppression were excluded from the trial. Peripheral blood for TCR sequencing was collected from all dose cohorts at baseline, on cycle 4 day 1, and on cycle 7 day 1. The samples were taken from a phase I, first-in-human, multicenter, open-label dose-escalation trial of ivuxolimab. Adults with locally advanced or metastatic melanoma, renal cell carcinoma, hepatocellular carcinoma or head and neck squamous cell carcinoma were enrolled in the trial. CD4+ and CD8+ T cells were sorted separately from peripheral blood before TCR sequencing. A word on this clone: No cognate antigen has been identified for it. It has no much larger one-base neighbor in the sample; base qualities were not kept.

Genomic DNA was isolated from the sorted cells so that the TCRbeta CDR3 region could be sequenced. The immunoSEQ Assay was used for sequencing of TCRbeta CDR3 regions. This immuneACCESS table, as held by TCRdb, lists in-frame sequences with V and J called but not all clones. Of the missing ones, under half trace to an unresolved V gene in checked studies; the others have no known cause. This sample lists 70,000 or so clones; 90% were detected once. Over 9.5% of the sample comes from the top ten. V has 5 bases trimmed and J has 4 bases trimmed; junction bases matching no gene number 6. Inclusive of the bounding cysteine and phenylalanine, the CDR3 is 14 residues long. Just CDR3 DNA is preserved here, 42 bases in frame from base 1. The germline V gene (reference sequence) yields SGHAT for CDR1 and FQDESV for CDR2. On the study overall, not on this receptor specifically: In partial responders in the 0.1-3.0 mg/kg groups, normalized peripheral clonal expansion was found to be among the lowest, especially among CD8+ T cells. On average, CD8+ T cells showed more expanded clones than CD4+ T cells after ivuxolimab. Clonal expansion of both CD4+ and CD8+ blood T cells was observed from baseline to week 6 at doses 0.1 to 3.0 mg/kg. Low levels of normalized T-cell clonal expansion were also seen in some patients who did not respond. The antigen specificity of the peripheral T cells that underwent clonal expansion was not determined.

This clonotype was sampled from an adult with an advanced solid tumor such as melanoma, head and neck, liver or kidney cancer. This receptor chain uses TRBV11-1 and TRBJ2-5; 8 bases in between match TRBD1. The input for sequencing was CD4+ or CD8+ T cells sorted from blood, taken in a trial of the OX40 agonist ivuxolimab. Read as DNA, the sequence is TGTGCCAGCAGCAAAGGACAGGGATCAGAGACCCAGTACTTC. Translated, this gives CASSKGQGSETQYF.